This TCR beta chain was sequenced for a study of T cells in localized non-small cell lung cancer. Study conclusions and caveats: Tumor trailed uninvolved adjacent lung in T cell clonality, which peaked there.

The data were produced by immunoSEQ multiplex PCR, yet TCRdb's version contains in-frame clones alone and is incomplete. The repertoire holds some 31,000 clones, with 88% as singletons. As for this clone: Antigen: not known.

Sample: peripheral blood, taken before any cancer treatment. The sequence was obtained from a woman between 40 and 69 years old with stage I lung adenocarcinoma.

The CDR3 DNA reads TGTGCCAGCAGCCCTACCCCGGAGTACCAAGAGACCCAGTACTTC. It specifies CASSPTPEYQETQYF. The gene calls are TRBV5-4 and TRBJ2-5; D remains unclear. Trimming shortened V by 4 bases and J by 0 bases, and 13 bases separated the two germline ends. The CDR3 is 15 amino acids. Germline-derived CDR1 and CDR2 are SGHNT and YYREEE (reference sequence).